The clone carrying this TCR beta chain appeared many times. This record belongs to a study of blood T cells in healthy people across ages. A J-beta primer mix and a sample-barcoded 5' primer were used in a second PCR of roughly 6 to 11 cycles. Using its own MiXCR run on the 5' RACE reads, TCRdb lists one record per CDR3 protein. Altogether approximately 880,000 distinct CDR3 sequences are present, about 44% being singletons, with the ten largest covering around an eighth. V dropped 4 bases and J dropped 0 bases, with 5 bases sitting between them. The germline CDR1 and CDR2 sequences are SQVTM and ANQGSEA. The length of the CDR3 is 12 residues. The draw of peripheral blood yielded ten milliliters from each donor.

The V gene is TRBV29-1, the J gene TRBJ2-3; D is ambiguous. The source of this sequence is a man under 40 in good health. Sequencing was performed on blood. CDR3 sequence reads: CSVVPSTDTQYF. In DNA form, the CDR3 reads TGCAGCGTTGTCCCTAGCACAGATACGCAGTATTTT.